The rows below give T cell receptor beta chains drawn from one sample of a study of T cells in Graves' hyperthyroidism and ophthalmopathy. In TCRdb, the multiplex PCR reads were re-called with MiXCR into one record per CDR3 protein. The table records roughly 180,000 distinct CDR3 sequences, about 9.4% of them present only once. Sequenced: blood. Source of these receptors: a woman aged 18-35 years with Graves' hyperthyroidism that later progressed to Graves' ophthalmopathy. The CDR3 runs from the conserved cysteine through the conserved F or W. The order of the fields is D gene, J gene, clone size, V gene, CDR3 length, CDR3 DNA, CDR3 protein. A D gene is named only where the DNA matches it firmly. The listing skips clone size in some rows; elsewhere it reads once, few, many or a size class.

D gene: TRBD1; J gene: TRBJ2-1; clone size: NA; V gene: TRBV5-5; CDR3 length: 13; CDR3 DNA: TGTGCCAGCAGCCCCGGGACAGGGATTCAGCAGTTCTTC; CDR3 protein: CASSPGTGIQQFF
D gene: NA; J gene: TRBJ2-3; clone size: many; V gene: TRBV3-1; CDR3 length: 15; CDR3 DNA: TGTGCCAGCAGCCAAGGGGGACTCCCAAAGGTTACGCAGTATTTT; CDR3 protein: CASSQGGLPKVTQYF
D gene: TRBD2; J gene: TRBJ2-5; clone size: NA; V gene: TRBV3-1; CDR3 length: 15; CDR3 DNA: TGTGCCAGCAGCCAGCTAGCGGGGACGGGAGAGACCCAGTACTTC; CDR3 protein: CASSQLAGTGETQYF
D gene: NA; J gene: TRBJ2-7; clone size: NA; V gene: TRBV5-4; CDR3 length: 12; CDR3 DNA: TGTGCCAGCAGCTTTTTCGGAGGAGAGCAGTACTTC; CDR3 protein: CASSFFGGEQYF
D gene: NA; J gene: TRBJ2-2; clone size: many; V gene: TRBV28; CDR3 length: 15; CDR3 DNA: TGTGCCAGCAGTTTCGGCAGCCAGCACACCGGGGAGCTGTTTTTT; CDR3 protein: CASSFGSQHTGELFF
D gene: NA; J gene: TRBJ1-1; clone size: many; V gene: TRBV27; CDR3 length: 14; CDR3 DNA: TGTGCCAGCAGTCTTGGACCGGGCTTGGGTGAAGCTTTCTTT; CDR3 protein: CASSLGPGLGEAFF
D gene: NA; J gene: TRBJ1-5; clone size: many; V gene: TRBV19; CDR3 length: 16; CDR3 DNA: TGTGCCAGTAGTATAGATCGGCAGGCTGTGAATCAGCCCCAGCATTTT; CDR3 protein: CASSIDRQAVNQPQHF
D gene: NA; J gene: TRBJ1-1; clone size: many; V gene: TRBV20-1; CDR3 length: 14; CDR3 DNA: TGCAGTGCTAGAGGGGTAGGGGGTGCCACTGAAGCTTTCTTT; CDR3 protein: CSARGVGGATEAFF
D gene: NA; J gene: TRBJ2-3; clone size: NA; V gene: TRBV5-1; CDR3 length: 15; CDR3 DNA: TGCGCCAGCAGCTTGGGCCCGGAGCGCACAGATACGCAGTATTTT; CDR3 protein: CASSLGPERTDTQYF
D gene: NA; J gene: TRBJ2-1; clone size: NA; V gene: TRBV24-1; CDR3 length: 16; CDR3 DNA: TGTGCCACCAGTGATTTCGGACCGAGCTCCTACAATGAGCAGTTCTTC; CDR3 protein: CATSDFGPSSYNEQFF
D gene: NA; J gene: TRBJ1-4; clone size: many; V gene: TRBV2; CDR3 length: 15; CDR3 DNA: TGTGCCAGCAGTGGAACAGGGAACACTAATGAAAAACTGTTTTTT; CDR3 protein: CASSGTGNTNEKLFF
D gene: NA; J gene: TRBJ1-6; clone size: many; V gene: TRBV28; CDR3 length: 17; CDR3 DNA: TGTGCCAGCAGCCTCCTTGGGCAGGGCGTTTCTTATTCACCCCTCCACTTT; CDR3 protein: CASSLLGQGVSYSPLHF
D gene: NA; J gene: TRBJ1-2; clone size: NA; V gene: TRBV10-3; CDR3 length: 17; CDR3 DNA: TGTGCCATCAGTGAGTCAAAATCTGGTGCAGCCAACTATGGCTACACCTTC; CDR3 protein: CAISESKSGAANYGYTF
D gene: NA; J gene: TRBJ1-1; clone size: many; V gene: TRBV28; CDR3 length: 15; CDR3 DNA: TGTGCCAGCAGCTTGGGGGGGCTGGCGAACACTGAAGCTTTCTTT; CDR3 protein: CASSLGGLANTEAFF
D gene: NA; J gene: TRBJ2-7; clone size: NA; V gene: TRBV5-5; CDR3 length: 13; CDR3 DNA: TGTGCCAGCAGCCATCGACTGGACTACGAGCAGTACTTC; CDR3 protein: CASSHRLDYEQYF
D gene: NA; J gene: TRBJ2-5; clone size: many; V gene: TRBV18; CDR3 length: 15; CDR3 DNA: TGTGCCAGCTCACAAGGACTCTCGGTTGGGGAGACCCAGTACTTC; CDR3 protein: CASSQGLSVGETQYF
D gene: TRBD2; J gene: TRBJ2-1; clone size: many; V gene: TRBV7-8; CDR3 length: 17; CDR3 DNA: TGTGCCAGCAGCTTTCGAGGGGGGACTAGCGTCGGCAATGAGCAGTTCTTC; CDR3 protein: CASSFRGGTSVGNEQFF
D gene: NA; J gene: TRBJ1-6; clone size: many; V gene: TRBV18; CDR3 length: 15; CDR3 DNA: TGTGCCAGCTCACCCCCGGGACAAAAAGTGGCGCCCCTCCACTTT; CDR3 protein: CASSPPGQKVAPLHF
D gene: NA; J gene: TRBJ2-2; clone size: many; V gene: TRBV5-1; CDR3 length: 15; CDR3 DNA: TGCGCCAGCAGCTTACGACAGGACATTCGGGGGGAGCTGTTTTTT; CDR3 protein: CASSLRQDIRGELFF
D gene: TRBD1; J gene: TRBJ1-6; clone size: many; V gene: TRBV19; CDR3 length: 15; CDR3 DNA: TGTGCCAGTAGTCCTCGACAGGGTGAGAATTCACCCCTCCACTTT; CDR3 protein: CASSPRQGENSPLHF
D gene: NA; J gene: TRBJ2-2; clone size: few; V gene: TRBV4-1; CDR3 length: 16; CDR3 DNA: TGCGCCAGCAGCCAAGAGACAGCCTCGAACACCGGGGAGCTGTTTTTT; CDR3 protein: CASSQETASNTGELFF
D gene: TRBD1; J gene: TRBJ2-5; clone size: many; V gene: TRBV25-1; CDR3 length: 13; CDR3 DNA: TGTGCCAGCAGCCAGGACAGGCAAGAGACCCAGTACTTC; CDR3 protein: CASSQDRQETQYF
D gene: TRBD1; J gene: TRBJ1-5; clone size: many; V gene: TRBV3-1; CDR3 length: 17; CDR3 DNA: TGTGCCAGCAGCCCCTACATTGGGGGGACAGACAATCAGCCCCAGCATTTT; CDR3 protein: CASSPYIGGTDNQPQHF
D gene: NA; J gene: TRBJ2-2; clone size: many; V gene: TRBV2; CDR3 length: 15; CDR3 DNA: TGTGCCAGCAGTGAAAGTATGGGGGCCACCGGGGAGCTGTTTTTT; CDR3 protein: CASSESMGATGELFF
D gene: TRBD1; J gene: TRBJ2-7; clone size: many; V gene: TRBV12-3/TRBV12-4; CDR3 length: 14; CDR3 DNA: TGTGCCAGCAGTTTAGGGGGACAGGCCTACGAGCAGTACTTC; CDR3 protein: CASSLGGQAYEQYF
D gene: NA; J gene: TRBJ1-1; clone size: few; V gene: TRBV19; CDR3 length: 14; CDR3 DNA: TGTGCCAGTCATAAGGGGGGGGGGAACACTGAAGCTTTCTTT; CDR3 protein: CASHKGGGNTEAFF
D gene: NA; J gene: TRBJ1-1; clone size: NA; V gene: TRBV7-2; CDR3 length: 14; CDR3 DNA: TGTGCCAGCAGCTTTGAGGGCCCGAACACTGAAGCTTTCTTT; CDR3 protein: CASSFEGPNTEAFF
D gene: TRBD1; J gene: TRBJ2-5; clone size: many; V gene: TRBV2; CDR3 length: 15; CDR3 DNA: TGTGCCAGCAGTAGAGAGACAGGGATGGGGGAGACCCAGTACTTC; CDR3 protein: CASSRETGMGETQYF
D gene: NA; J gene: TRBJ2-7; clone size: many; V gene: TRBV20-1; CDR3 length: 16; CDR3 DNA: TGCAGTGCTAGTCGGACCGTAGCGGACTTTTACTACGAGCAGTACTTC; CDR3 protein: CSASRTVADFYYEQYF
D gene: NA; J gene: TRBJ2-5; clone size: few; V gene: TRBV9; CDR3 length: 16; CDR3 DNA: TGTGCCAGCAGCCCCCGCATGAGTCTCACAGGAGAGACCCAGTACTTC; CDR3 protein: CASSPRMSLTGETQYF
D gene: TRBD1; J gene: TRBJ2-7; clone size: many; V gene: TRBV15; CDR3 length: 15; CDR3 DNA: TGTGCCACCAGCAGAGATCGAGACAGGGGTTCTGGGCAGTACTTC; CDR3 protein: CATSRDRDRGSGQYF
D gene: NA; J gene: TRBJ1-1; clone size: many; V gene: TRBV12-3/TRBV12-4; CDR3 length: 16; CDR3 DNA: TGTGCCAGCAGGGTGGACAGTGTTGGAGAGAACACTGAAGCTTTCTTT; CDR3 protein: CASRVDSVGENTEAFF
D gene: NA; J gene: TRBJ1-5; clone size: NA; V gene: TRBV4-2; CDR3 length: 15; CDR3 DNA: TGTGCCAGCAGCCAAGAGGCGAGGACTCATCAGCCCCAGCATTTT; CDR3 protein: CASSQEARTHQPQHF
D gene: TRBD1; J gene: TRBJ2-5; clone size: NA; V gene: TRBV29-1; CDR3 length: 12; CDR3 DNA: TGCAGCGTTGGGACAGGACAAGAGACCCAGTACTTC; CDR3 protein: CSVGTGQETQYF
D gene: TRBD2; J gene: TRBJ2-1; clone size: NA; V gene: TRBV20-1; CDR3 length: 15; CDR3 DNA: TGCAGTGCAACCCGCCTAGCGGACCTGTACAATGAGCAGTTCTTC; CDR3 protein: CSATRLADLYNEQFF
D gene: NA; J gene: TRBJ1-5; clone size: NA; V gene: TRBV28; CDR3 length: 14; CDR3 DNA: TGTGCCAGCAGTTTATCGGCAGAGAATCAGCCCCAGCATTTT; CDR3 protein: CASSLSAENQPQHF
D gene: TRBD2; J gene: TRBJ2-1; clone size: many; V gene: TRBV12-3/TRBV12-4; CDR3 length: 16; CDR3 DNA: TGTGCCAGCAGTGATTATGGGGGCGGGAGGGCCAGTGAGCAGTTCTTC; CDR3 protein: CASSDYGGGRASEQFF
D gene: TRBD1; J gene: TRBJ2-1; clone size: few; V gene: TRBV14; CDR3 length: 14; CDR3 DNA: TGTGCCAGCAGCCCCCGGACAGGGCACAATGAGCAGTTCTTC; CDR3 protein: CASSPRTGHNEQFF
D gene: TRBD2; J gene: TRBJ2-7; clone size: few; V gene: TRBV6-2/TRBV6-3; CDR3 length: 15; CDR3 DNA: TGTGCCAGCAGTTACTCGACTAGCGGGGGGTACGAGCAGTACTTC; CDR3 protein: CASSYSTSGGYEQYF
D gene: TRBD1; J gene: TRBJ2-2; clone size: NA; V gene: TRBV5-8; CDR3 length: 15; CDR3 DNA: TGTGCCAGCAGGGACCGGGACAGGGATTCCGGGGAGCTGTTTTTT; CDR3 protein: CASRDRDRDSGELFF